The entry that follows covers one TCR beta chain sequence. It lacks a known antigen. Base qualities were left out, and no much larger clone turns up one base away. These data are taken from a study of blood T cell repertoires in COVID-19 (dated by TCRdb to the early 2020s). For context, the study as a whole: Samples covering the acute and convalescent phases of COVID-19 were provided by collaborators in the United States, Italy and Spain. The samples were drawn from two sources: the first 160 participants of the ongoing ImmuneRACE study, and 950 to 1,500 subjects contributed by 6 global collaborators. Subjects who had been exposed to COVID-19, were actively infected with it, or had recovered from it provided the deeply sampled blood TCRbeta repertoires that made up the dataset. The repertoires were made available in a free public database intended to serve as a resource for research on the immune response to SARS-CoV-2. The sample metadata nearly always contained a de-identified subject ID, COVID-19 status, age in years and sex. The prospective study material was composed of cDNA or gDNA derived from T cells, B-cell-depleted T cells, or PBMCs. Where HLA class I and class II types were available, the types were taken from metadata supplied by the sample provider, not from assay-based typing. The paper as a whole reports these results and caveats: Clinical and demographic metadata were provided uncurated, with the amount varying by source and participant.

In the prospective study, participants were about 18 to 89 years old, resided in approximately 22 geographic areas of the United States, and were enrolled through a virtual design. In the prospective study, cohorts were assigned on the basis of participant-reported clinical history obtained from a screening survey and a study questionnaire. Exposed participants had been in contact, within 2 weeks of entering the study, with a person who had a PCR-confirmed or clinician-diagnosed case of COVID-19. In the prospective study, mobile phlebotomists collected whole blood, serum and a nasopharyngeal or oropharyngeal swab from each participant. Participants in the prospective study had the option to provide additional blood draws and questionnaires over a roughly 2-month period. Prospective study blood samples were shipped either frozen or at room temperature before DNA extraction. CDR3 length: 14 amino acids, cysteine to phenylalanine. Only CDR3 DNA is held: 42 bases, read in frame from base 1. Taken from the germline V gene, the CDR1 and CDR2 loops are MDHEN and SYDVKM. V trim: 5 bases; J trim: 5 bases; unmatched bases: 5.

The immunoSEQ Assay, a bias-controlled multiplex PCR, was used to amplify TCRbeta CDR3 regions from genomic DNA. On the authors' methods: The number of nucleated cells in each sample was estimated from the amplification of reference gene primers within the assay. Sequence reads were collapsed and filtered to measure the absolute abundance of every unique TCRbeta CDR3 rearrangement. Productive Simpson clonality was computed per sample as the square root of Simpson's diversity index over productive rearrangements. TCRdb took over this immuneACCESS table, retaining in-frame rearrangements with V and J assigned. Such tables are incomplete; in checked studies, under half of the missing clones stem from an unresolved V gene, and the remainder is unexplained. V and J calls and clone size are copied from that table; D and trimming were computed from the DNA. This sample lists 350,000 to 500,000 clones; approximately 90% were detected once. Approximately 1.3% of the sample is held by the ten biggest clonotypes.

The chain links TRBV28 with TRBJ1-5; 8 nucleotides in the junction match TRBD1. The sequence was obtained from a woman aged 18-30 years who had been exposed to COVID-19. Specimen: PBMCs or T cells enriched from blood (not recorded which). The nucleotide sequence reads as follows: TGTGCCAGCAGTGAGGGACAGGAGTATCAGCCCCAGCATTTT. Its coded protein is CASSEGQEYQPQHF.